This T cell receptor (beta chain) was profiled in a study of CD4 and CD8 cells across lung adenocarcinoma regions. This clonotype is classed as medium-sized. Localized lung adenocarcinoma, a non-small cell lung cancer, affected the donors. Looked up from germline, CDR1 is MNHNS and CDR2 is SASEGT. V gave up 5 bases and J gave up 0 bases, with 10 bases separating them. The CDR3 contains 14 residues. From the PCR reads, TCRdb called clonotypes with MiXCR, one entry per CDR3 protein. This sample has 22,000 or so distinct CDR3 sequences; around 50% occur once, and the top ten carry 27%. V gene TRBV6-1 combines with J gene TRBJ2-5; D assignment may be TRBD1 or TRBD2 (5 bases each). This TCR was recovered from a female donor with lung adenocarcinoma. The CD4 and CD8 labels of this study may be unreliable. The specimen sequenced was CD8+ T cells from the center of a lung tumor. This chain's CDR3 is CASSRDPDQETQYF. The CDR3 DNA sequence: TGTGCCAGCAGTCGGGACCCTGACCAAGAGACCCAGTACTTC.